The 23 T cell receptor beta chains below all came from one sample that was sequenced in a study of tumor-infiltrating lymphocytes in localized non-small cell lung cancer. Profiled with immunoSEQ multiplex PCR; TCRdb holds only in-frame clones, not every one. Of some 15,000 clones in the sample, around 81% were seen once. Sequencing used lung tumor tissue. These receptors all come from a human donor with non-small cell lung cancer.

V is TRBV28 and J is TRBJ2-7; D remains unclear. Germline CDR1 is MDHEN and CDR2 is SYDVKM. V was pared by 2 bases and J by 2 bases, with 7 bases between. CDR3 length equals 13 residues. The CDR3 spells CASSLTPTYEQYF. CDR3 DNA sequence: TGTGCCAGCAGTTTAACGCCCACCTACGAGCAGTACTTC.

This clone has just a few counts. The rearrangement uses TRBV27 and TRBJ1-2; D is uncertain. This CDR3 contains 14 residues. The V end lost 0 bases, the J end lost 8 bases, and 13 bases lay between the germline ends. Germline V gives CDR1 MNHEY, CDR2 SMNVEV (reference sequence). DNA of the CDR3: TGTGCCAGCAGTTTATCGATGGTCAGTGGCGGCTACACCTTC. Residues: CASSLSMVSGGYTF.

The chain couples TRBV18 to TRBJ2-1; 8 bases match TRBD2. The CDR3 loop spans 14 amino acids. V was pared by 1 base and J by 7 bases, with 3 bases of the junction left unmatched. CDR1 is KGHSH and CDR2 is LQKENI in the germline V gene. CDR3 in amino acids: CASSPLASGNEQFF. The CDR3 DNA reads as TGTGCCAGCTCACCACTTGCTAGCGGGAATGAGCAGTTCTTC.

This chain uses TRBV7-8 with TRBJ1-3; 9 bases match TRBD1. The CDR3 sequence is 14 residues long. Germline V lookup: CDR1 SGHVS, CDR2 FQNEAQ. Losses at the gene ends were 4 bases for V and 3 bases for J; bases not matched to a gene: 1. CDR3 loop: CASSSTGGGNTIYF. As DNA, the CDR3 is TGTGCCAGCAGCTCGACAGGGGGTGGAAACACCATATATTTT.

In this sample, this clone turned up a few times. The chain uses TRBV10-1 and TRBJ2-1, with D perhaps assigned TRBD1 or TRBD2 (5 bases each). Germline-derived CDR1 and CDR2 are WNHNN and SYGVQD (reference sequence). The CDR3 has 14 amino acids. V was clipped by 9 bases and J by 5 bases, with 17 bases between them. CDR3 residues: CARGEIEIHNEQFF. DNA of the CDR3: TGCGCCAGAGGGGAGATCGAAATCCACAATGAGCAGTTCTTC.

The V call is TRBV12-5, the J call TRBJ2-5; maybe TRBD2 (7 bases). With 6 bases removed from V and 5 bases from J, the gap between germline ends came to 25 bases. Germline CDR1 and CDR2: LGHNT and FRNRAP. There are 17 residues in the CDR3. CDR3: CASGAGAQVGGAETQYF. Here the CDR3 DNA reads TGTGCTAGTGGGGCAGGGGCTCAGGTGGGGGGGGCGGAGACCCAGTACTTC.

The chain has TRBV6-6 and TRBJ2-7, with TRBD2 as a possible D gene (5 bases). Between the trimmed V and J ends, which lost 1 base and 9 bases, there was a span of 19 bases. The germline V gene has CDR1 MNHNY and CDR2 SVGAGI (reference sequence). There are 15 residues in the CDR3. In DNA, the CDR3 is TGTGCCAGCAGTTACTTTGATAACCCTAGCTCCGGGCAGTACTTC. Amino acids: CASSYFDNPSSGQYF.

This rearrangement joins TRBV11-2 to TRBJ1-3; D remains unclear. V was clipped by 0 bases and J by 0 bases, with 6 bases between them. CDR1 SGHAT and CDR2 FQNNGV come from the germline V gene. This CDR3 region has 15 residues. CDR3 in amino acids: CASSLEVASGNTIYF. The CDR3 bases are TGTGCCAGCAGCTTAGAGGTAGCCTCTGGAAACACCATATATTTT. The full variable domain, with the rest looked up from reference TRBV11-2 and TRBJ1-3, is EAGVAQSPRYKIIEKRQSVAFWCNPISGHATLYWYQQILGQGPKLLIQFQNNGVVDDSQLPKDRFSAERLKGVDSTLKIQPAKLEDSAVYLCASSLEVASGNTIYFGEGSWLTVV.

V is TRBV28 and J is TRBJ1-1; 8 bases match TRBD1. The CDR3 totals 14 residues. The germline gives CDR1 MDHEN, CDR2 SYDVKM. V shed 2 bases, J shed 11 bases, and the junction held 10 bases outside the gene matches. In nucleotides, the CDR3 is TGTGCCAGCAGTTTAGCCCAGGGGGCGATTTGGGCTTTCTTT. This sequence encodes CASSLAQGAIWAFF.

This chain uses TRBV5-6 with TRBJ2-5, with D unresolved. V lost 3 bases and J lost 5, with 8 bases in between. The germline V gene has CDR1 SGHDT and CDR2 YYEEEE. The CDR3 totals 12 residues. The CDR3 loop is CASSSGLETQYF. CDR3 nucleotides: TGTGCCAGCAGCTCCGGATTGGAGACCCAGTACTTC. Based on the CDR3 plus reference TRBV5-6 and TRBJ2-5, the full variable domain is DAGVTQSPTHLIKTRGQQVTLRCSPKSGHDTVSWYQQALGQGPQFIFQYYEEEERQRGNFPDRFSGHQFPNYSSELNVNALLLGDSALYLCASSSGLETQYFGPGTRLLVL.

This chain joins TRBV29-1 and TRBJ2-7, with D possibly being TRBD1 or TRBD2 (5 bases each). V lost 6 bases and J 3 bases, leaving 15 bases between the germline ends. CDR1 is SQVTM, CDR2 ANQGSEA, per germline. The CDR3 contains 13 residues. DNA of the CDR3: TGCAGCGTCCGGGACGTCTACCACTACGAGCAGTACTTC. Translating gives CSVRDVYHYEQYF.

V and J are TRBV10-3 and TRBJ2-7, with 11 bases matching TRBD2. V lost 3 bases and J lost 1; bases outside the gene matches: 5. The germline gives CDR1 ENHRY, CDR2 SYGVKD. CDR3 length: 16 residues. The CDR3 spells CAISDTSGSSSYEQYF. CDR3 sequence (DNA): TGTGCCATCAGTGACACTAGCGGGAGTAGTTCCTACGAGCAGTACTTC.

The V gene is TRBV4-3, the J gene TRBJ2-5, with D perhaps matching TRBD2 (5 bases). Germline V CDR1 and CDR2: LGHNA, YSLEER. The CDR3 is 12 amino acids. V dropped 0 bases and J dropped 7 bases, with 6 bases sitting between them. CDR3: CASSQEGRTQYF. CDR3 coding DNA: TGCGCCAGCAGCCAAGAAGGGAGGACCCAGTACTTC.

This chain connects TRBV6-5 to TRBJ1-2; no firm D call. With 2 bases removed from V and 4 bases from J, the gap between germline ends came to 11 bases. The CDR3 runs 14 residues. Germline lookup yields CDR1 MNHEY and CDR2 SVGAGI. The CDR3, as DNA: TGTGCCAGCAGTTACGACGACTCGGGCTATGGCTACACCTTC. Translating it yields CASSYDDSGYGYTF.

This clone appeared once. The genes are TRBV7-2 and TRBJ1-3; 7 positions match TRBD1. CDR1 and CDR2 (germline): SGHTA, FQGNSA. The V gene end was trimmed by 0 bases and the J gene end by 4 bases; junction bases not matched to a gene: 3. The CDR3 runs to 15 residues. CDR3 residues: CASSLAQGIGNTIYF. CDR3 nucleotide sequence: TGTGCCAGCAGCTTAGCACAGGGGATCGGAAACACCATATATTTT.

The rearrangement links TRBV6-1 to TRBJ2-5; no clear D gene. The V end lost 4 bases, the J end lost 4 bases, and 7 bases lay between the germline ends. Germline CDR1 reads MNHNS; CDR2 reads SASEGT. The CDR3 runs to 12 residues. CDR3 protein: CASSATPETQYF. The DNA of the CDR3 is TGTGCCAGCAGTGCCACGCCAGAGACCCAGTACTTC.

V usage is TRBV7-6 and J usage is TRBJ2-3, with TRBD2 matching 7 bases. From germline, CDR1 is SGHVS and CDR2 FNYEAQ. Trimming at V came to 4 bases and at J to 1 base, leaving 2 bases not matched to a gene. The CDR3 consists of 14 residues. Written as DNA, the CDR3 is TGTGCCAGCAGCTCGCTAGCGGGCACAGATACGCAGTATTTT. Protein product: CASSSLAGTDTQYF.

The chain joins TRBV25-1 to TRBJ1-5; D ambiguous. V lost 2 bases, J lost 2 bases, and 4 bases lay in between. The CDR3 has 13 amino acids. Germline V gene sequence: CDR1 MGHDK, CDR2 SYGVNS. The CDR3 region is CASSEGGNQPQHF. The DNA of the CDR3 is TGTGCCAGCAGTGAAGGTGGCAATCAGCCCCAGCATTTT.

This chain joins TRBV4-1 and TRBJ2-7; 10 bases map to TRBD2. Unmatched junction bases numbered 15, after V lost 1 base and J lost 6 bases. The length of the CDR3 is 18 residues. In germline, CDR1 is MGHRA, CDR2 YSYEKL. This CDR3 is CASSQGPQTSGQGLEQYF. The CDR3 bases are TGCGCCAGCAGCCAAGGGCCTCAGACTAGCGGGCAGGGCCTCGAGCAGTACTTC.

The rearrangement joins TRBV18 to TRBJ1-1; D ambiguous. Germline loops: CDR1 KGHSH, CDR2 LQKENI. This CDR3 has 16 amino acids. V was pared by 0 bases and J by 0 bases, with 11 bases between. The DNA for the CDR3 is TGTGCCAGCTCACCACCGAGGCCGCCGATGAACACTGAAGCTTTCTTT. Its translation: CASSPPRPPMNTEAFF.

This clone appeared a single time. The V call is TRBV27, the J call TRBJ1-2, with 9 bases lining up with TRBD1. Germline values: CDR1 MNHEY, CDR2 SMNVEV (reference sequence). Trimming took 3 bases from V and 7 from J; bases not matched to a gene: 9. The CDR3 is 15 residues long. The CDR3 region is CASSFSPTGGGGYTF. DNA for the CDR3: TGTGCCAGCAGTTTCAGTCCGACAGGGGGGGGTGGCTACACCTTC.

The J gene is TRBJ2-7, the V gene TRBV6-5, with 8 bases fitting TRBD2. The CDR3 has 12 amino acids. Per the germline V gene, CDR1 is MNHEY and CDR2 is SVGAGI. Trimming cost V 8 bases and J 6 bases; bases outside gene matches: 6. The CDR3 reads CASGAGAREQYF. The DNA for the CDR3 is TGTGCCAGCGGAGCGGGAGCTCGCGAGCAGTACTTC.

The J gene is TRBJ2-2, the V gene TRBV6-1; 9 nucleotides line up with TRBD2. CDR1 is MNHNS and CDR2 is SASEGT in the germline V gene. With V trimmed by 0 bases and J by 4 bases, 0 bases remained unmatched. The CDR3 is 15 residues long. CDR3 loop: CASSEASGSTGELFF. In DNA form, the CDR3 reads TGTGCCAGCAGTGAAGCTAGCGGGAGCACCGGGGAGCTGTTTTTT.